A selection of T cell receptor beta chains follows, all from one sample in a study of T-cell memory formation after mild COVID-19. MiXCR, run by TCRdb on the 5' RACE reads, gives a single entry per CDR3 protein. The table lists tens of thousands of distinct CDR3 sequences, around 13% of them singletons. The specimen was PBMCs or a T cell subset sorted from them (not recorded which). The receptors were sampled from an adult woman who had mild COVID-19 (a few samples of this study predate the infection). Cell type and time point are not known. Each CDR3 is given with its conserved first and last residue. A D gene is named only where the DNA matches it firmly. Clone size is not always given. Where it is, it says once, few, many or a class for expanded clones.

>.|TRBJ2-1|TRBV12-3/TRBV12-4|.
TGTGCCAGCAGTCTTCTTCTTAGCGGAGATTACAATGAGCAGTTCTTC
CASSLLLSGDYNEQFF
>.|TRBJ2-1|TRBV29-1|many
TGCAGCGTCCCCGGGGGAGACGAGCAGTTCTTC
CSVPGGDEQFF
>TRBD1|TRBJ2-1|TRBV29-1|few
TGCAGCGTCCTGGGACAGGGGGGCAATGAGCAGTTCTTC
CSVLGQGGNEQFF
>TRBD2|TRBJ2-7|TRBV9|few
TGTGCCAGCAGCGTATCCGGAGGGACTAGCGGGAGTTTCGAGCAGTACTTC
CASSVSGGTSGSFEQYF
>.|TRBJ2-2|TRBV11-1|few
TGTGCCAGCAGCGATCTCAAGGACACTATGAACACCGGGGAGCTGTTTTTT
CASSDLKDTMNTGELFF
>.|TRBJ1-1|TRBV27|few
TGTGCCAGCAGTTTTCCGGGGGCGAGGACTGAAGCTTTCTTT
CASSFPGARTEAFF
>.|TRBJ2-7|TRBV30|few
TGTGCCACCTACAGGGAACCCTACGAGCAGTACTTC
CATYREPYEQYF
>.|TRBJ1-1|TRBV7-9|.
TGTGCCAGCAGCTTGGCTCCCCTGGGAACTGAAGCTTTCTTT
CASSLAPLGTEAFF
>TRBD2|TRBJ2-2|TRBV13|.
TGTGCCAGCAGCTCCCGACTAGCGGGAGCAAGTGCCGGGGAGCTGTTTTTT
CASSSRLAGASAGELFF
>.|TRBJ2-7|TRBV5-4|few
TGTGCCAGCAGCACCGAGGGGGTGAACGAGCAGTACTTC
CASSTEGVNEQYF
>TRBD1|TRBJ1-3|TRBV13|.
TGTGCCAGCCGTGGCCTCGGGACAGGGGCTTCTGGAAACACCATATATTTT
CASRGLGTGASGNTIYF
>.|TRBJ2-1|TRBV5-6|.
TGTGCCAGCAGCTTGGGAGCAGGGAGGAATGAGCAGTTCTTC
CASSLGAGRNEQFF
>.|TRBJ2-7|TRBV20-1|many
TGCAGTGCTAGAGACGGCGCGGGGGCCCCCTACGAGCAGTACTTC
CSARDGAGAPYEQYF
>TRBD2|TRBJ2-1|TRBV9|few
TGTGCCAGCAGCGACCGGAGTAGCGGGAGTTCCGATGAGCAGTTCTTC
CASSDRSSGSSDEQFF
>TRBD1|TRBJ2-7|TRBV7-9|few
TGTGCCAGCAGCTCCATGGGACAGGTCATCTCCTACGAGCAGTACTTC
CASSSMGQVISYEQYF
>.|TRBJ2-5|TRBV15|few
TGTGCCACCAGCAGAGATCCCGGGGTTCGCCAAGAGACCCAGTACTTC
CATSRDPGVRQETQYF
>TRBD1|TRBJ1-2|TRBV7-9|.
TGTGCCAGCAGCTTACCCCGGGACAGGGAGGATTACACCTTC
CASSLPRDREDYTF
>.|TRBJ2-3|TRBV27|few
TGTGCCAGCAGTTTTGCCAGGGGCACAGATACGCAGTATTTT
CASSFARGTDTQYF
>TRBD1|TRBJ1-2|TRBV11-2|.
TGTGCCAGCAGCTTTGATCCGGGACAGGCCTATGGCTACACCTTC
CASSFDPGQAYGYTF
>TRBD2|TRBJ2-5|TRBV7-9|many
TGTGCCAGCAGCTTAGATGGACTAGCGGGACCGAACCAAGAGACCCAGTACTTC
CASSLDGLAGPNQETQYF
>.|TRBJ2-5|TRBV9|many
TGTGCCAGCAGCGGCGGCCCCGGGGGAGAGACCCAGTACTTC
CASSGGPGGETQYF
>TRBD2|TRBJ2-7|TRBV3-1|.
TGTGCCAGCAGCCAAGATCAAGCGGGAGTCTCCTACGAGCAGTACTTC
CASSQDQAGVSYEQYF
>.|TRBJ1-1|TRBV7-9|.
TGTGCCAGCACCCCCTGGGTTGGGGGGAACACTGAAGCTTTCTTT
CASTPWVGGNTEAFF
>TRBD2|TRBJ2-7|TRBV13|.
TGTGCCAGCAGCCGGAGACTAGCGGGAGCCTACGAGCAGTACTTC
CASSRRLAGAYEQYF
>.|TRBJ2-5|TRBV19|.
TGTGCCAGTAGTGGAAGAGTGTCGCCCCAAGAGACCCAGTACTTC
CASSGRVSPQETQYF
>TRBD2|TRBJ2-3|TRBV4-1|.
TGCGCCAGCAGCTCAGCGGGGGACCCCTTCTATACGCAGTATTTT
CASSSAGDPFYTQYF
>.|TRBJ2-3|TRBV7-2|.
TGTGCCAGCAGCTTAGCATGGCGGGGCGGACTCACAGATACGCAGTATTTT
CASSLAWRGGLTDTQYF
>.|TRBJ2-5|TRBV12-3/TRBV12-4|medium-sized
TGTGCCAGCAGTTTAGGCGAGACCCAGTACTTC
CASSLGETQYF
>TRBD1|TRBJ2-1|TRBV24-1|.
TGTGCCACCAGTGATTCCCGACAGGGTTGGCAGTTCTTC
CATSDSRQGWQFF
>.|TRBJ2-6|TRBV12-3/TRBV12-4|few
TGTGCCAGCAATGGCCACCTCACGAGGGCCAACGTCCTGACTTTC
CASNGHLTRANVLTF
>.|TRBJ2-5|TRBV20-1|.
TGCAGTGCTATCCAAGAGACCCAGTACTTC
CSAIQETQYF
>.|TRBJ2-7|TRBV5-8|.
TGTGCCAGCAGCTTGGAAGGGACCCACTACGAGCAGTACTTC
CASSLEGTHYEQYF
>.|TRBJ2-7|TRBV7-9|.
TGTGCCAGTAGGGACGGTGGATACGAGCAGTACTTC
CASRDGGYEQYF
>.|TRBJ2-1|TRBV28|.
TGTGCCAGCAGTTTCTCCAGGTTTCTCGGTGAGCAGTTCTTC
CASSFSRFLGEQFF
>.|TRBJ1-5|TRBV12-3/TRBV12-4|many
TGTGCCAGCACCCTGGGAGGGCGCAATCAGCCCCAGCATTTT
CASTLGGRNQPQHF
>TRBD1|TRBJ2-5|TRBV12-3/TRBV12-4|.
TGTGCCAGCAGTTCAGTCGGCAGGGGGACAGAGACCCAGTACTTC
CASSSVGRGTETQYF
>TRBD2|TRBJ2-1|TRBV24-1|.
TGTGCCACCAGTGATAACCTAGCGGGGGATTACAATGAGCAGTTCTTC
CATSDNLAGDYNEQFF
>.|TRBJ1-1|TRBV24-1|few
TGTGCCACCAGTGATTTTGGCACTGAAGCTTTCTTT
CATSDFGTEAFF
>.|TRBJ2-5|TRBV20-1|many
TGCAGTGCTCGAGACTCCGGGGCTTGGAAGACCCAGTACTTC
CSARDSGAWKTQYF
>.|TRBJ2-7|TRBV9|.
TGTGCCAGCAGCCCGGACACCTACGAGCAGTACTTC
CASSPDTYEQYF